These T cell receptor beta chains were read from a single sample in a study of shared clonotypes between healthy human individuals. Assay used: immunoSEQ multiplex PCR; TCRdb lists only in-frame clones, some missing. Of more than 850,000 clones listed, 78% are singletons. The material sequenced was memory CD4+ T cells from PBMCs. Receptors were obtained from a man aged 18 to 29 in good health. Some clones in this sample may be carry-over from other donors' samples. CDR3s include the opening cysteine and the closing phenylalanine or tryptophan. The D gene is left open where the match is weak. Rows may omit the clone size; those that give it use once, few, many or a size class.

>TRBV2|few|NA|TRBJ1-4
TGTGCCAGCAGTGACTCGGGCGTTAGGGAAAAACTGTTTTTT
CASSDSGVREKLFF
>TRBV7-2|NA|NA|TRBJ2-5
TGTGCCAGCAGCTCCCCCGGGGCGGAGACCCAGTACTTC
CASSSPGAETQYF
>TRBV6-5|NA|TRBD2|TRBJ2-1
TGTAGTGCATGGACTAGGAGTAATGAGCAGTTCTTC
CSAWTRSNEQFF
>TRBV28|NA|TRBD1|TRBJ2-7
TGTGCCAGCAGTCGGACAGGGGGATACTACGAGCAGTACTTC
CASSRTGGYYEQYF
>TRBV4-3|NA|TRBD2|TRBJ2-1
TGCGCCAGCAGCCACGGGACTAGCGGAGACGCAAGGGACAATGAGCAGTTCTTC
CASSHGTSGDARDNEQFF
>TRBV5-8|NA|TRBD1|TRBJ1-2
TGTGCCAGTCAAACACAGGGAGGGGGCCAGCGTGGCTACACCTTC
CASQTQGGGQRGYTF
>TRBV5-1|few|NA|TRBJ1-6
TGCGCCAGCAGCTTAGGACAGTACTCCTATAATTCACCCCTCCACTTT
CASSLGQYSYNSPLHF
>TRBV7-2|NA|NA|TRBJ2-7
TGTGCCAGCAGCCTGGACAGCCCCTACGAGCAGTACTTC
CASSLDSPYEQYF
>TRBV19|NA|NA|TRBJ1-1
TGTGCCAGTAGTATAGGTAGACCTCGCACTGAAGCTTTCTTT
CASSIGRPRTEAFF
>TRBV2|NA|NA|TRBJ1-1
TGTGCCAGCGGCGGACCGCGGGGCACTGAAGCTTTCTTT
CASGGPRGTEAFF
>TRBV7-3|NA|NA|TRBJ2-5
TGTGCCAGCAGCTTAGGCAGAGAGACCCAGTACTTC
CASSLGRETQYF
>TRBV6-1|NA|NA|TRBJ2-7
TGTGCCAGCAGTGCGATTTCACCCGGGGCCGGCGGGGGCAGCTCCTACGAGCAGTACTTC
CASSAISPGAGGGSSYEQYF
>TRBV7-5|NA|NA|TRBJ2-1
TGTGCCAGAAGCTCACGAACCAGACTAGCGGGAGCGACGGATGAGCAGTTCTTC
CARSSRTRLAGATDEQFF
>TRBV28|NA|NA|TRBJ2-1
TGTGCCAGCAGTCCCTTGACTCGCAATGAGCAGTTCTTC
CASSPLTRNEQFF
>TRBV25-1|NA|TRBD2|TRBJ2-1
TGTGCCAGCAGCGACCCCAATGGCGGGAGCTCCTACAATGAGCAGTTCTTC
CASSDPNGGSSYNEQFF
>TRBV30|NA|TRBD1|TRBJ1-5
TGTGCCTGGAGTGTACGGGGGAGTCGGGTCAGGGGGAATCAGCCCCAGCATTTT
CAWSVRGSRVRGNQPQHF
>TRBV28|NA|TRBD1|TRBJ1-2
TGTGCCAGCACTGCACAGGGGGGGTCCTATGGCTACACCTTC
CASTAQGGSYGYTF
>TRBV15|NA|NA|TRBJ2-2
TGTGCCACCAGCAGAGATCTTGGGAGGACCTGGAGGGGAGCTACCGGGGAGCTGTTTTTT
CATSRDLGRTWRGATGELFF
>TRBV6-5|NA|TRBD1|TRBJ2-7
TGTGCCAGCAGTTACAGAGGACAGGCAAGGGGGCAGTACTTC
CASSYRGQARGQYF
>TRBV6-5|NA|TRBD1|TRBJ1-4
TGTGCCAGCAGTTACTCAAGCAGGGGGACTAATGAAAAACTGTTTTTT
CASSYSSRGTNEKLFF
>TRBV11-2|NA|NA|TRBJ1-1
TGTGCCAGCAGCTCAATCATGACGAACACTGAAGCTTTCTTT
CASSSIMTNTEAFF
>TRBV29-1|NA|NA|TRBJ2-6
TGCAGCGTTCCCGGAGGGGACTCTGGGGCCAACGTCCTGACTTTC
CSVPGGDSGANVLTF
>TRBV2|NA|NA|TRBJ1-5
TGTGCCAGCCGGTTGGAGGGGGGCGTATATAGCAATCAGCCCCAGCATTTT
CASRLEGGVYSNQPQHF
>TRBV29-1|NA|TRBD2|TRBJ2-3
TGCAGCGTCTCTACCTGGCGGGAGGGCACAGATACGCAGTATTTT
CSVSTWREGTDTQYF
>TRBV27|NA|NA|TRBJ2-2
TGTGCCAGCCGAAAAGGTGGGACCGGGGAGCTGTTTTTT
CASRKGGTGELFF
>TRBV30|NA|NA|TRBJ1-2
TGTGCCTGGATCATGCCCGGGGGGGGCTACACCTTC
CAWIMPGGGYTF
>TRBV9|NA|TRBD1|TRBJ2-7
TGTGCCAGCAGCCCAAGGACAGGGCCCTCCTACGAGCAGTACTTC
CASSPRTGPSYEQYF
>TRBV5-4|NA|NA|TRBJ2-5
TGTGCCAGCAGCCTCCGGACTCCCGCACAAGAGACCCAGTACTTC
CASSLRTPAQETQYF
>TRBV7-2|NA|NA|TRBJ1-1
TGTGCCAGCAGTACTTCTGTGAACACTGAAGCTTTCTTT
CASSTSVNTEAFF
>TRBV7-8|NA|NA|TRBJ2-7
TGTGCCAGCAGCTTAGTTGGCAGGGAGTATGAGCAGTACTTC
CASSLVGREYEQYF
>TRBV7-2|few|TRBD1|TRBJ1-5
TGTGCCAGCAGCTTACAGGGGGAAGAACAGCCCCAGCATTTT
CASSLQGEEQPQHF
>TRBV27|many|TRBD1|TRBJ1-4
TGTGCCAGCAGCAGACAGGGGCCCAATGAAAAACTGTTTTTT
CASSRQGPNEKLFF
>TRBV11-1|once|TRBD1|TRBJ2-7
TGTGCCAGCAGCCACGGGACAGGGGTTTACGAGCAGTACTTC
CASSHGTGVYEQYF
>TRBV2|NA|NA|TRBJ1-2
TGTGCCAGCAGTGAACCCACCAGCCATATCATAGTCTATGGCTACACCTTC
CASSEPTSHIIVYGYTF
>TRBV25-1|NA|TRBD1|TRBJ2-1
TGTGCCAGCAGTCTGCGACAGGGAAATGAGCAGTTCTTC
CASSLRQGNEQFF
>TRBV2|NA|NA|TRBJ2-6
TGTGCCAGCAGCCTAGGATCCCTATCTGGGGCCAACGTCCTGACTTTC
CASSLGSLSGANVLTF
>TRBV9|once|TRBD1|TRBJ2-7
TGTGCCAGCAGCTCCAGTCGGGACAGGGGATCCGAGCAGTACTTC
CASSSSRDRGSEQYF
>TRBV13|few|NA|TRBJ2-2
TGTGCCAGCAGCTATCGGAACACCGGGGAGCTGTTTTTT
CASSYRNTGELFF
>TRBV28|NA|NA|TRBJ2-4
TGTGCCAGTAGTCAGGGAGCCAAAAACATTCAGTACTTC
CASSQGAKNIQYF
>TRBV4-3|NA|TRBD1|TRBJ2-5
TGCGCCAGCAGCCAACAAACGGGGACAGTCGTCACCGAGACCCAGTACTTC
CASSQQTGTVVTETQYF
>TRBV5-4|NA|NA|TRBJ1-6
TGTGCCAGCAGCTTTTACCGGAGTAATTCACCCCTCCACTTT
CASSFYRSNSPLHF
>TRBV4-3|NA|TRBD2|TRBJ2-7
TGCGCCAGCAGCCAACCTCGGGGGGGCCGCCGTTTGGAGCAGTACTTC
CASSQPRGGRRLEQYF
>TRBV7-3|NA|NA|TRBJ2-5
TGTGCCAGCAGCTTAAATGGGGGGGAGACCCAGTACTTC
CASSLNGGETQYF
>TRBV19|NA|NA|TRBJ2-1
TGTGCCAGTAGAGGGCAGGGCCGTTTATTCGGGGAGCAGTTCTTC
CASRGQGRLFGEQFF
>TRBV6-6|NA|NA|TRBJ1-1
TGTGCCAGCAGTCCCGCCTTGGCGGCGGGGGACACTGAAGCTTTCTTT
CASSPALAAGDTEAFF
>TRBV7-9|NA|NA|TRBJ1-1
TGTGCCAGCAGCTTAGTCCGGACATTAGATGAAGCTTTCTTT
CASSLVRTLDEAFF
>TRBV9|NA|NA|TRBJ2-5
TGTGCCAGCAGCGTAGGCCGGGTATTACAAGAGACCCAGTACTTC
CASSVGRVLQETQYF
>TRBV4-1|NA|NA|TRBJ2-7
TGCGCCAGCAGTGGGACTCCGGCTGGCGAGCAGTACTTC
CASSGTPAGEQYF
>TRBV4-1|NA|NA|TRBJ2-1
TGCGCCAGCAGCCAGGGGACTTATTTCTACAATGAGCAGTTCTTC
CASSQGTYFYNEQFF
>TRBV7-2|NA|NA|TRBJ2-5
TGTGCCAGCAGCTTAAGCAGGGCAGAGACCCAGTACTTC
CASSLSRAETQYF
>TRBV5-6|many|NA|TRBJ2-5
TGTGCCAGCAGCCGACTGGGTACCCAGTACTTC
CASSRLGTQYF
>TRBV15|once|NA|TRBJ1-5
TGTGCCACCAGCAGAGATCTGAGGTGGCAGGGAGAAAGCAATCAGCCCCAGCATTTT
CATSRDLRWQGESNQPQHF
>TRBV7-9|once|NA|TRBJ1-2
TGTGCCAGCAGCTTAGTGGTAAGGCCGGACGCCAACTATGGCTACACCTTC
CASSLVVRPDANYGYTF
>TRBV14|few|NA|TRBJ2-6
TGTGCCAGCAGCCAAGCAGTATCAAACTCTGGGGCCAACGTCCTGACTTTC
CASSQAVSNSGANVLTF
>TRBV29-1|NA|NA|TRBJ2-7
TGCAGCGGATGGACCGAAGCCTACGAGCAGTACTTC
CSGWTEAYEQYF
>TRBV19|few|NA|TRBJ2-4
TGTGCCAGTAGTATTGGTGGGGCGACGGAAAACATTCAGTACTTC
CASSIGGATENIQYF
>TRBV11-1|NA|TRBD2|TRBJ2-2
TGTGCCAGCAGCTTAGTAGCTAGCGGGCCCGGGGAGCTGTTTTTT
CASSLVASGPGELFF
>TRBV30|NA|NA|TRBJ2-3
TGTGCCTGGAGTGTACTTGAGGATACGCAGTATTTT
CAWSVLEDTQYF